A selection of T cell receptor beta chains follows, all from one sample in a study of blood T cell repertoires in COVID-19. Clones were sequenced by immunoSEQ multiplex PCR, and TCRdb holds only the in-frame ones, with some missing. The sample includes some 45,000 clones, over 80% of them seen just once. The specimen was peripheral blood. The receptors derive from a human donor with active COVID-19. The donor label of this sample is uncertain. Both conserved end residues are part of each CDR3. Each record gives: CDR3 protein, CDR3 DNA, D gene, clone size, J gene, V gene. D genes are given only for firm matches. Rows may omit the clone size; those that give it use once, few, many or a size class.

CDR3 protein: CASSRSGGSDYNEQFF
CDR3 DNA: TGCGCCAGCAGCCGTAGCGGGGGGTCAGACTACAATGAGCAGTTCTTC
D gene: TRBD2
clone size: -
J gene: TRBJ2-1
V gene: TRBV4-1

CDR3 protein: CASSQEQYTSYEQYF
CDR3 DNA: TGCGCCAGCAGCCAAGAGCAATATACTTCCTACGAGCAGTACTTC
D gene: -
clone size: few
J gene: TRBJ2-7
V gene: TRBV4-1

CDR3 protein: CASSQESGTGLNYGYTF
CDR3 DNA: TGTGCCAGCAGCCAAGAGTCCGGGACAGGGCTTAACTATGGCTACACCTTC
D gene: TRBD1
clone size: -
J gene: TRBJ1-2
V gene: TRBV3-1/TRBV3-2

CDR3 protein: CASSEGLAGVEQYF
CDR3 DNA: TGTGCCAGCAGCGAGGGGCTAGCGGGAGTTGAGCAGTACTTC
D gene: TRBD2
clone size: -
J gene: TRBJ2-7
V gene: TRBV11-2

CDR3 protein: CASSIHRDSTEAFF
CDR3 DNA: TGTGCCAGTAGTATACACCGGGACAGCACTGAAGCTTTCTTT
D gene: TRBD1
clone size: -
J gene: TRBJ1-1
V gene: TRBV19

CDR3 protein: CASSQYKMNTEAFF
CDR3 DNA: TGTGCCAGCAGCCAATACAAGATGAACACTGAAGCTTTCTTT
D gene: -
clone size: -
J gene: TRBJ1-1
V gene: TRBV7-2

CDR3 protein: CASSPLRGREGTEAFF
CDR3 DNA: TGTGCCAGCTCACCACTCAGGGGCAGGGAGGGGACTGAAGCTTTCTTT
D gene: -
clone size: once
J gene: TRBJ1-1
V gene: TRBV18

CDR3 protein: CASRGAGGKTEAFF
CDR3 DNA: TGTGCCAGCAGGGGGGCAGGTGGTAAAACTGAAGCTTTCTTT
D gene: -
clone size: few
J gene: TRBJ1-1
V gene: TRBV25-1

CDR3 protein: CASSPRGQQPQHF
CDR3 DNA: TGTGCCAGCAGCCCCCGGGGACAGCAGCCCCAGCATTTT
D gene: TRBD1
clone size: -
J gene: TRBJ1-5
V gene: TRBV9

CDR3 protein: CAISETSDRLFF
CDR3 DNA: TGTGCCATCAGTGAAACGAGCGACAGGCTGTTTTTT
D gene: -
clone size: -
J gene: TRBJ1-4
V gene: TRBV10-3

CDR3 protein: CASSKEREAQGDTQYF
CDR3 DNA: TGTGCCAGCAGTAAGGAGCGGGAGGCCCAAGGAGATACGCAGTATTTT
D gene: TRBD2
clone size: -
J gene: TRBJ2-3
V gene: TRBV28

CDR3 protein: CASSPRDSNQPQHF
CDR3 DNA: TGTGCCAGCAGCCCGCGGGACAGCAATCAGCCCCAGCATTTT
D gene: -
clone size: once
J gene: TRBJ1-5
V gene: TRBV7-9

CDR3 protein: CASSLLGLMAGGVNTEAFF
CDR3 DNA: TGTGCCAGCAGCTTATTAGGTCTAATGGCAGGGGGCGTCAACACTGAAGCTTTCTTT
D gene: TRBD1
clone size: -
J gene: TRBJ1-1
V gene: TRBV7-9

CDR3 protein: CASSRDRGAYEQYF
CDR3 DNA: TGTGCCAGCAGTCGGGACAGGGGCGCCTACGAGCAGTACTTC
D gene: TRBD1
clone size: -
J gene: TRBJ2-7
V gene: TRBV9

CDR3 protein: CASNKRGTVNTEAFF
CDR3 DNA: TGTGCCAGCAATAAGAGGGGGACAGTGAACACTGAAGCTTTCTTT
D gene: TRBD1
clone size: -
J gene: TRBJ1-1
V gene: TRBV2

CDR3 protein: CASSLTSSTDTQYF
CDR3 DNA: TGTGCCAGCAGCCTCACTTCTAGCACAGATACGCAGTATTTT
D gene: -
clone size: -
J gene: TRBJ2-3
V gene: TRBV11-3

CDR3 protein: CASSLVRGSDTQYF
CDR3 DNA: TGTGCCAGCAGCTTGGTAAGGGGCTCAGATACGCAGTATTTT
D gene: -
clone size: -
J gene: TRBJ2-3
V gene: TRBV5-4

CDR3 protein: CASSFFGQHNTGELFF
CDR3 DNA: TGTGCCAGCAGTTTTTTTGGACAGCACAACACCGGGGAGCTGTTTTTT
D gene: -
clone size: once
J gene: TRBJ2-2
V gene: TRBV2

CDR3 protein: CASSQANRGPNEKLFF
CDR3 DNA: TGCGCCAGCAGCCAAGCCAACAGGGGACCTAATGAAAAACTGTTTTTT
D gene: TRBD1
clone size: few
J gene: TRBJ1-4
V gene: TRBV4-1

CDR3 protein: CASSLVPGQGAEGEQYF
CDR3 DNA: TGTGCCAGCAGCTTAGTTCCGGGACAGGGGGCGGAGGGCGAGCAGTACTTC
D gene: TRBD1
clone size: once
J gene: TRBJ2-7
V gene: TRBV7-3

CDR3 protein: CASSPTRMTDNTGELFF
CDR3 DNA: TGTGCCAGCAGCCCCACCCGCATGACAGATAACACCGGGGAGCTGTTTTTT
D gene: -
clone size: -
J gene: TRBJ2-2
V gene: TRBV7-3

CDR3 protein: CASSGPPGQGAGELFF
CDR3 DNA: TGTGCCAGCAGTGGCCCGCCGGGACAGGGTGCCGGGGAGCTGTTTTTT
D gene: TRBD1
clone size: once
J gene: TRBJ2-2
V gene: TRBV2

CDR3 protein: CASSQGTVNSPLHF
CDR3 DNA: TGTGCCAGCAGCCAAGGGACAGTGAATTCACCCCTCCACTTT
D gene: -
clone size: -
J gene: TRBJ1-6
V gene: TRBV14

CDR3 protein: CASQSGGRNEQFF
CDR3 DNA: TGTGCCAGTCAGTCCGGGGGGCGGAATGAGCAGTTCTTC
D gene: -
clone size: once
J gene: TRBJ2-1
V gene: TRBV11-3

CDR3 protein: CASSGMLAGEQFF
CDR3 DNA: TGTGCCAGCAGCGGGATGCTAGCGGGAGAGCAGTTCTTC
D gene: TRBD2
clone size: -
J gene: TRBJ2-1
V gene: TRBV11-3

CDR3 protein: CASSIREGGNTEAFF
CDR3 DNA: TGTGCCAGTAGTATAAGGGAGGGGGGAAACACTGAAGCTTTCTTT
D gene: -
clone size: few
J gene: TRBJ1-1
V gene: TRBV19

CDR3 protein: CASSRGQGAYEQYF
CDR3 DNA: TGTGCCAGCAGCCGTGGACAGGGGGCCTACGAGCAGTACTTC
D gene: TRBD1
clone size: -
J gene: TRBJ2-7
V gene: TRBV5-8

CDR3 protein: CASSSLGGLANNEQFF
CDR3 DNA: TGTGCCAGCAGTTCCCTCGGGGGACTAGCAAACAATGAGCAGTTCTTC
D gene: TRBD2
clone size: -
J gene: TRBJ2-1
V gene: TRBV28

CDR3 protein: CASSLEAGRETQYF
CDR3 DNA: TGCGCCAGCAGCTTGGAGGCGGGGCGGGAGACCCAGTACTTC
D gene: -
clone size: -
J gene: TRBJ2-5
V gene: TRBV5-1

CDR3 protein: CASSGQRGPYSYEQYF
CDR3 DNA: TGTGCCAGCAGCGGCCAAAGGGGGCCATACTCCTACGAGCAGTACTTC
D gene: TRBD1
clone size: -
J gene: TRBJ2-7
V gene: TRBV6-4

CDR3 protein: CAISDQGSNTEAFF
CDR3 DNA: TGTGCCATCAGTGACCAGGGCTCGAACACTGAAGCTTTCTTT
D gene: -
clone size: -
J gene: TRBJ1-1
V gene: TRBV10-3

CDR3 protein: CASSYIRGHTEAFF
CDR3 DNA: TGTGCCAGCAGTTACATCAGGGGGCACACTGAAGCTTTCTTT
D gene: TRBD1
clone size: -
J gene: TRBJ1-1
V gene: TRBV6-5

CDR3 protein: CASSQAPIGVLNTEAFF
CDR3 DNA: TGCGCCAGCAGCCAAGCCCCCATCGGAGTTTTGAACACTGAAGCTTTCTTT
D gene: -
clone size: -
J gene: TRBJ1-1
V gene: TRBV4-1

CDR3 protein: CAAQSSYEQYF
CDR3 DNA: TGTGCCGCCCAGTCGTCCTACGAGCAGTACTTC
D gene: -
clone size: -
J gene: TRBJ2-7
V gene: TRBV6-5

CDR3 protein: CASSRNTGDNEQFF
CDR3 DNA: TGTGCCAGCAGTCGTAACACAGGGGACAATGAGCAGTTCTTC
D gene: TRBD1
clone size: -
J gene: TRBJ2-1
V gene: TRBV7-3

CDR3 protein: CASRGTAEPYEQYF
CDR3 DNA: TGTGCCAGTAGGGGGACAGCGGAACCTTACGAGCAGTACTTC
D gene: TRBD1
clone size: -
J gene: TRBJ2-7
V gene: TRBV19

CDR3 protein: CASSWGGRNTEAFF
CDR3 DNA: TGTGCCAGCTCATGGGGGGGAAGGAACACTGAAGCTTTCTTT
D gene: -
clone size: -
J gene: TRBJ1-1
V gene: TRBV18

CDR3 protein: CASSLQGTSRNSPLHF
CDR3 DNA: TGTGCCAGCAGCTTGCAGGGTACGAGCCGGAATTCACCCCTCCACTTT
D gene: -
clone size: -
J gene: TRBJ1-6
V gene: TRBV5-5

CDR3 protein: CASSYTRGSGNTIYF
CDR3 DNA: TGTGCCAGCAGTTACACGCGGGGCTCTGGAAACACCATATATTTT
D gene: -
clone size: few
J gene: TRBJ1-3
V gene: TRBV6-5

CDR3 protein: CASSLLSDGDEQYF
CDR3 DNA: TGTGCCAGCAGTTTATTGTCAGACGGAGACGAGCAGTACTTC
D gene: -
clone size: -
J gene: TRBJ2-7
V gene: TRBV27

CDR3 protein: CASSPSRDRNEQFF
CDR3 DNA: TGTGCCAGCAGCCCGAGCAGGGATCGCAATGAGCAGTTCTTC
D gene: -
clone size: few
J gene: TRBJ2-1
V gene: TRBV7-3

CDR3 protein: CASSEAQKDNEQFF
CDR3 DNA: TGTGCCAGCAGTGAGGCACAGAAAGACAATGAGCAGTTCTTC
D gene: -
clone size: -
J gene: TRBJ2-1
V gene: TRBV2

CDR3 protein: CASSSYGQGANQPQHF
CDR3 DNA: TGTGCCAGCAGCTCGTACGGACAGGGGGCCAATCAGCCCCAGCATTTT
D gene: TRBD1
clone size: once
J gene: TRBJ1-5
V gene: TRBV7-2

CDR3 protein: CASSSGLAGTYNEQFF
CDR3 DNA: TGTGCCAGCAGCTCCGGACTAGCGGGCACCTACAATGAGCAGTTCTTC
D gene: TRBD2
clone size: -
J gene: TRBJ2-1
V gene: TRBV7-2

CDR3 protein: CASSNRDPTSGTSSYEQYF
CDR3 DNA: TGCGCCAGCAGCAATAGGGACCCGACTAGCGGGACTTCGTCCTACGAGCAGTACTTC
D gene: TRBD2
clone size: -
J gene: TRBJ2-7
V gene: TRBV4-3

CDR3 protein: CASSLEGQGDEQYF
CDR3 DNA: TGTGCCAGCAGCTTAGAGGGACAGGGGGACGAGCAGTACTTC
D gene: TRBD1
clone size: once
J gene: TRBJ2-7
V gene: TRBV7-2

CDR3 protein: CATSGQSYNSPLHF
CDR3 DNA: TGTGCCACCAGTGGACAGAGTTATAATTCACCCCTCCACTTT
D gene: -
clone size: -
J gene: TRBJ1-6
V gene: TRBV15

CDR3 protein: CASSLGDRGLRNTIYF
CDR3 DNA: TGTGCCAGCTCCCTGGGAGACAGGGGCCTTCGAAACACCATATATTTT
D gene: TRBD1
clone size: -
J gene: TRBJ1-3
V gene: TRBV18